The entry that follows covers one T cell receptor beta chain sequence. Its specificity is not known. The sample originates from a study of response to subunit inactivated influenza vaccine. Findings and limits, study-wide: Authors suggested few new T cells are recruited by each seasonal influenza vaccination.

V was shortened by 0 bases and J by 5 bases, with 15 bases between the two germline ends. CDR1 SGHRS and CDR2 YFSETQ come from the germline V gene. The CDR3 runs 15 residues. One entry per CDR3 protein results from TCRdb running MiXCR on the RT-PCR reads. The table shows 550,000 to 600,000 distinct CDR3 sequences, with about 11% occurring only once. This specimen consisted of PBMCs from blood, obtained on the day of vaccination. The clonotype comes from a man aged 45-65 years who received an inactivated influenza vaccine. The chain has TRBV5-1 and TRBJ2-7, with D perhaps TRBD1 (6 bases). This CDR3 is CASSLAGTSGDEQYF. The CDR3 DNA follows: TGCGCCAGCAGCTTGGCCGGGACAAGTGGGGACGAGCAGTACTTC.